The 12 T cell receptor beta chains reported below all come from one sample, sequenced in a study of cytomegalovirus exposure and HLA in healthy donors. PCR involved 60 Vbeta and 13 Jbeta primers. Some clones are missing from TCRdb's copy, which holds only in-frame ones; the method was immunoSEQ multiplex PCR. The sample comprises about 180,000 clones, approximately 80% of which are singletons, and around 1.5% rests with the top ten. Sequenced input: PBMCs. Receptor source: a man between 18 and 35 years old in good health and CMV-seronegative.

CDR3: CSVEKGGGGETQYF. The CDR3 DNA reads as TGCAGCGTGGAAAAGGGGGGGGGTGGGGAGACCCAGTACTTC. The chain uses TRBV29-1 and TRBJ2-5; maybe TRBD2 (7 bases). Deletions cut 6 bases from V and 5 bases from J, with 19 bases between. The length of the CDR3 is 14 residues. Germline loops: CDR1 SQVTM, CDR2 ANQGSEA.

The chain has TRBV28 and TRBJ2-5, with TRBD2 matching over 8 bases. The J call may be wrong; the DNA end is better matched by TRBJ2-7. CDR1 and CDR2 from the germline V gene are MDHEN and SYDVKM. This CDR3 comprises 17 residues. The CDR3 here is CASSFVSTGGRRYEQYF. As DNA, the CDR3 is TGTGCCAGCAGTTTCGTTTCTACGGGAGGGCGGAGGTACGAGCAGTACTTC.

The CDR3 is CASSLGGVRDHGYTF. The CDR3 nucleotides read TGTGCCAGCAGTCTAGGGGGGGTCCGAGATCATGGCTACACCTTC. V gene TRBV28 combines with J gene TRBJ1-2; D is possibly TRBD1 (6 bases). Germline loops: CDR1 MDHEN, CDR2 SYDVKM. The CDR3 length is 15 residues. Trimming cost V 5 bases and J 6 bases, with 19 bases left between them.

This chain uses TRBV18 with TRBJ2-1; 11 nucleotides match TRBD2. The CDR3 consists of 15 residues. The V segment lost 5 bases and the J segment 5 bases; nucleotides outside the gene matches: 5. The germline V gene has CDR1 KGHSH and CDR2 LQKENI. In nucleotides, the CDR3 is TGTGCCAGCTCATCTACTAGCGGGAGCCACAATGAGCAGTTCTTC. Translating it yields CASSSTSGSHNEQFF.

V and J are TRBV13 and TRBJ2-5; 8 bases map to TRBD2. Judging by the DNA end, TRBJ2-7 fits better; the J call may be wrong. Germline V CDR1 and CDR2: PRHDT, FYEKMQ (reference sequence). There are 15 residues in the CDR3. The CDR3 DNA reads TGTGCCAGCAGCTCATCTAGCGGGTTCTCCTACGAGCAGTACTTC. Protein product: CASSSSSGFSYEQYF.

This clone has only one observation. The gene calls are TRBV28 and TRBJ1-5, with a weak D call TRBD1 (5 bases). Germline V CDR1 and CDR2: MDHEN, SYDVKM. This CDR3 is built from 16 residues. V lost 4 bases and J 2 bases, leaving 15 bases between the germline ends. As DNA, the CDR3 is TGTGCCAGCAGTTCCAGACGGGGGAATGGCAATCAGCCCCAGCATTTT. Translating it yields CASSSRRGNGNQPQHF.

V is TRBV28 and J is TRBJ2-5; 8 bases align to TRBD1. CDR3 length: 12 residues. V lost 6 bases, J lost 11 bases, and 8 bases stayed unmatched. CDR1 and CDR2 (germline): MDHEN, SYDVKM. The CDR3 sequence: CASRRTGLTQYF. The CDR3 nucleotides read TGTGCCAGCAGAAGGACAGGGTTGACGCAGTACTTC.

The gene calls are TRBV21-1 and TRBJ1-6; the table names TRBD1, a call not compared with the DNA. TRBV21-1 is noted as a pseudogene. The CDR3 consists of 17 residues. The CDR3 spells CASSMGQASSYNSPLHF. CDR3 nucleotide sequence: TGTGCCAGCAGCATGGGACAGGCGAGCTCCTATAATTCACCCCTCCACTTT.

The rearrangement uses TRBV19 and TRBJ2-7, with TRBD1 as a possible D gene (5 bases). This CDR3 spans 15 amino acids. The germline gives CDR1 LNHDA, CDR2 SQIVND (reference sequence). V shed 1 base and J shed 0 bases, with 10 bases lying between them. The CDR3 reads CASSIGHRSSYEQYF. The CDR3, as DNA: TGTGCCAGTAGTATAGGTCACAGGAGCTCCTACGAGCAGTACTTC.

The rearrangement joins TRBV19 to TRBJ2-7, with a weak D call TRBD2 (6 bases). This CDR3 spans 13 amino acids. Germline CDR1 is LNHDA and CDR2 is SQIVND (reference sequence). Trimming left V 5 bases short and J 7 bases short, with 15 bases between. CDR3 amino acids: CASSPTGLLEQYF. In DNA form, the CDR3 reads TGTGCCAGTAGTCCAACGGGACTCCTAGAGCAGTACTTC. The complete variable domain, with remaining parts taken from reference TRBV19 and TRBJ2-7, reads DGGITQSPKYLFRKEGQNVTLSCEQNLNHDAMYWYRQDPGQGLRLIYYSQIVNDFQKGDIAEGYSVSREKKESFPLTVTSAQKNPTAFYLCASSPTGLLEQYFGPGTRLTVT.

V is TRBV25-1 and J is TRBJ1-1, with a weak D call TRBD1 (5 bases). The V gene lost 2 bases and the J gene lost 1 base, with 5 bases spanning the gap. Germline V CDR1 and CDR2: MGHDK, SYGVNS. CDR3 length equals 13 residues. CDR3 in DNA: TGTGCCAGCAGTGAAAGGGGGAACACTGAAGCTTTCTTT. Its translation: CASSERGNTEAFF.

This clone was found once. V usage is TRBV7-9 and J usage is TRBJ2-7; 7 positions match TRBD1. This CDR3 is built from 15 residues. J was trimmed by 4 bases and V by 5 bases; bases with no gene match: 11. The germline CDR1 and CDR2 sequences are SEHNR and FQNEAQ (reference sequence). CDR3 loop: CASSPQTGPPYEQYF. CDR3 bases: TGTGCCAGCAGCCCACAGACAGGGCCCCCTTACGAGCAGTACTTC. Full variable domain (remainder filled in from reference TRBV7-9 and TRBJ2-7): DTGVSQNPRHKITKRGQNVTFRCDPISEHNRLYWYRQTLGQGPEFLTYFQNEAQLEKSRLLSDRFSAERPKGSFSTLEIQRTEQGDSAMYLCASSPQTGPPYEQYFGPGTRLTVT.